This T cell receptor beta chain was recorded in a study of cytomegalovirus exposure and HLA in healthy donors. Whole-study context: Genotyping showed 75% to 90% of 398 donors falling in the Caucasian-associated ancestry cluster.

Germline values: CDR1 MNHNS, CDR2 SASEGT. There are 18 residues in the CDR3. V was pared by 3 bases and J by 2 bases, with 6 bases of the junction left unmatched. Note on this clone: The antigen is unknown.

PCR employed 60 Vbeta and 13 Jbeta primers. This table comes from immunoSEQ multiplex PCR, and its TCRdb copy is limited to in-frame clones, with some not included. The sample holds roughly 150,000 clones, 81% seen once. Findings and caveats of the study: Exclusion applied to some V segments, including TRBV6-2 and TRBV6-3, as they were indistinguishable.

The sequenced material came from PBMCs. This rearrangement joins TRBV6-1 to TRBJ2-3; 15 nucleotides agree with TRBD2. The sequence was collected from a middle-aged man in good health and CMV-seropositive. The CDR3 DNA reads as TGTGCCAGCAGTGAGCGTGGGACTAGCGGGGGGTTCACAGATACGCAGTATTTT. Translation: CASSERGTSGGFTDTQYF.